This T cell receptor (beta chain) is drawn from a study of shared T cell receptors in the human thymus. The repertoire was sequenced with immunoSEQ multiplex PCR; TCRdb's copy has only in-frame clones and lacks some. The data hold fewer than 700,000 clones, with 88% observed a single time. This CDR3 has 14 residues. CDR1 LNHDA and CDR2 SQIVND come from the germline V gene (reference sequence). With 7 bases removed from V and 9 bases from J, the gap between germline ends came to 19 bases. Another study also made use of these data, one on human thymus T cells. That report notes: The donor group consisted of healthy Finnish infants who were having corrective surgery for congenital heart defects. Resections from corrective heart surgery supplied the thymus tissue. Within thymic and blood repertoires, V and J gene usage appeared to be biased. A high degree of thymic repertoire overlap among unrelated individuals was reported in related research.

The sample comprised thymocytes. The clonotype originates from a boy in the first two years of life with a congenital heart defect. The gene calls are TRBV19 and TRBJ1-5, with D perhaps matching TRBD1 (5 bases). The CDR3 loop reads CASTHTGGIMPQHF. The CDR3, as DNA: TGTGCCAGTACGCATACCGGGGGGATCATGCCCCAGCATTTT.